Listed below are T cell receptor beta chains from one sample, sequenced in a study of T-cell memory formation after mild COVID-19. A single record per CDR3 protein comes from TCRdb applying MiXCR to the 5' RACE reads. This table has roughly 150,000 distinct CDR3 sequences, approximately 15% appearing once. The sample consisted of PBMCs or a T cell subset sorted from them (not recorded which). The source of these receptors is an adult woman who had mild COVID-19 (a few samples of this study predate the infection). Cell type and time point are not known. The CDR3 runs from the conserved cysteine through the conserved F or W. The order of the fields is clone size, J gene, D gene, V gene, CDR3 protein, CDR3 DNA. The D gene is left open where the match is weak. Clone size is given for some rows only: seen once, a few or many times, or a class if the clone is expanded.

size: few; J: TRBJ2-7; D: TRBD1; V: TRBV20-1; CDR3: CSARRDRSYEQYF; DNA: TGCAGTGCTAGACGGGACAGGTCATACGAGCAGTACTTC
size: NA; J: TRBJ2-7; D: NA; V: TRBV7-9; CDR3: CASSLSLSLDEQYF; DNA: TGTGCCAGCAGCTTATCCCTTTCACTGGACGAGCAGTACTTC
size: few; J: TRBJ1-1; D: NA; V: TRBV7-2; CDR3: CASSLSGYGNTEAFF; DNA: TGTGCCAGCAGCTTATCAGGGTATGGGAACACTGAAGCTTTCTTT
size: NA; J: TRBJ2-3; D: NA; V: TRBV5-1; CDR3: CASSLGMTLSTDTQYF; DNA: TGCGCCAGCAGCTTGGGCATGACTCTTAGCACAGATACGCAGTATTTT
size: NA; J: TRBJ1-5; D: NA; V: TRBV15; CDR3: CATSKEVRVGQPQHF; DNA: TGTGCCACCAGCAAAGAGGTCCGGGTTGGTCAGCCCCAGCATTTT
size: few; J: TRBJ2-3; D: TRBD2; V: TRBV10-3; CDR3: CAISSGRVGDTQYF; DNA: TGTGCCATCAGTAGCGGGAGAGTTGGAGATACGCAGTATTTT
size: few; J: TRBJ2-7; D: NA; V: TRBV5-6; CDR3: CASSLVSELPHEQYF; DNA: TGTGCCAGCAGCTTGGTCTCGGAGCTTCCCCACGAGCAGTACTTC
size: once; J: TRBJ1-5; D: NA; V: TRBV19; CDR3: CASSIHSGQPQHF; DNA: TGTGCCAGTAGTATCCATTCGGGTCAGCCCCAGCATTTT
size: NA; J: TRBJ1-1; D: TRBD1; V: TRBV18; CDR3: CASSPPIGQGGGRTEAFF; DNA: TGTGCCAGCTCACCGCCGATAGGACAGGGGGGGGGAAGGACTGAAGCTTTCTTT
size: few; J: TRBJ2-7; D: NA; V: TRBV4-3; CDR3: CASSQSQGSYEQYF; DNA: TGCGCCAGCAGCCAATCGCAGGGTAGCTACGAGCAGTACTTC
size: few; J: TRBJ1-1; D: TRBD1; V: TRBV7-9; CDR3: CASSPGTGTFTEAFF; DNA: TGTGCCAGCAGCCCTGGGACAGGGACTTTCACTGAAGCTTTCTTT
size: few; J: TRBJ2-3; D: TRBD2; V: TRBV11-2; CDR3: CASSPLAEWGDTQYF; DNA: TGTGCCAGCAGCCCGCTAGCGGAATGGGGAGATACGCAGTATTTT
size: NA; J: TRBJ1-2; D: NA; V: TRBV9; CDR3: CASSALKGQGGGLNYGYTF; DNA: TGTGCCAGCAGCGCCCTTAAGGGGCAGGGTGGTGGTCTAAACTATGGCTACACCTTC
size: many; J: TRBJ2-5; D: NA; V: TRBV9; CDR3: CASSVKGAGETQYF; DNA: TGTGCCAGCAGCGTGAAAGGGGCCGGGGAGACCCAGTACTTC
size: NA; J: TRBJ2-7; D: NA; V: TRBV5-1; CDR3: CASSSGGSLYEQYF; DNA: TGCGCCAGCAGCTCCGGAGGGAGTTTGTACGAGCAGTACTTC
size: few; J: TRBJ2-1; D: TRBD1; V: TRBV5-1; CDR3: CASSLAGQGGNEQFF; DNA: TGCGCCAGCAGCTTGGCGGGACAGGGAGGCAATGAGCAGTTCTTC
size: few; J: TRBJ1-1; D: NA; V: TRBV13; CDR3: CASSLSFWGLNTEAFF; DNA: TGTGCCAGCAGCTTATCCTTCTGGGGACTTAACACTGAAGCTTTCTTT
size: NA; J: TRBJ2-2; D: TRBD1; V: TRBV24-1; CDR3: CATSDPPGQGNTGELFF; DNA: TGTGCCACCAGTGACCCGCCGGGACAGGGGAACACCGGGGAGCTGTTTTTT
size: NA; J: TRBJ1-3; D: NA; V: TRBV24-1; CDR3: CATSGGGPGNTIYF; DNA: TGTGCCACCAGTGGGGGGGGGCCTGGAAACACCATATATTTT
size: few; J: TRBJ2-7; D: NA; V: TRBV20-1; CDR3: CSGGRTYEQYF; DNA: TGCAGCGGGGGCCGTACCTACGAGCAGTACTTC
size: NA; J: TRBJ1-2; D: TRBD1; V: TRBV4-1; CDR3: CASRGTGLDGYTF; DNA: TGCGCCAGCAGGGGGACAGGGTTGGATGGCTACACCTTC
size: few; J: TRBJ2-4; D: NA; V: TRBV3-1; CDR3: CASSQVGGTGGDIQYF; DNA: TGTGCCAGCAGCCAAGTGGGGGGGACAGGAGGTGACATTCAGTACTTC
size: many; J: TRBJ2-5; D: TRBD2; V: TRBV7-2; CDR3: CASSTSTSGPTETQYF; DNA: TGTGCCAGCAGCACCTCGACTAGCGGGCCCACAGAGACCCAGTACTTC
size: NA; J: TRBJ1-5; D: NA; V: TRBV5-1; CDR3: CASSLGQSNQPQHF; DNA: TGCGCCAGCAGCTTGGGTCAGAGCAATCAGCCCCAGCATTTT
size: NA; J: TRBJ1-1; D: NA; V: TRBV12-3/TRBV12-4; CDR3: CASSNPEEAFF; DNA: TGTGCCAGCAGTAACCCAGAGGAAGCTTTCTTT
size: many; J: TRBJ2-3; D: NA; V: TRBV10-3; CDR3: CAIAQRDSTDTQYF; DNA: TGTGCCATTGCGCAGCGAGATAGCACAGATACGCAGTATTTT
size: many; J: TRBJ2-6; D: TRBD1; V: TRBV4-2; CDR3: CASSPGTGAGANVLTF; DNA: TGTGCCAGCAGCCCTGGGACAGGGGCTGGGGCCAACGTCCTGACTTTC
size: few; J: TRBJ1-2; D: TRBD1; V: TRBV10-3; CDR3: CAISWDRGRDGYTF; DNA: TGTGCCATCAGCTGGGACAGGGGACGGGATGGCTACACCTTC
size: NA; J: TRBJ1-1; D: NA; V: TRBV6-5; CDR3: CASSYSGGNTEAFF; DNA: TGTGCCAGCAGTTACTCTGGGGGGAACACTGAAGCTTTCTTT
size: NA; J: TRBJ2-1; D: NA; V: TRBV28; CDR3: CASSPLSGTFNNEQFF; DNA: TGTGCCAGCAGTCCGTTATCCGGGACTTTCAACAATGAGCAGTTCTTC
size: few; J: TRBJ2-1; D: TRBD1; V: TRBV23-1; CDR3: CASSQSNGTGTYNEQFF; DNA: TGCGCCAGCAGTCAATCGAATGGGACAGGGACCTACAATGAGCAGTTCTTC
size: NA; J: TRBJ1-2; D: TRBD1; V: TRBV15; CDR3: CATSRTGGNYGYTF; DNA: TGTGCCACCAGCAGGACAGGGGGGAACTATGGCTACACCTTC
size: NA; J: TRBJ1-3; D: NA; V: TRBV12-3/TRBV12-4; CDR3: CASSLIQGSSRNTIYF; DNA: TGTGCCAGCAGTTTAATACAGGGCAGTTCCCGAAACACCATATATTTT
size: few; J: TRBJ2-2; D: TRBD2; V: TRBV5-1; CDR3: CASSLDRGAGELFF; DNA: TGCGCCAGCAGCTTGGATCGGGGGGCCGGGGAGCTGTTTTTT
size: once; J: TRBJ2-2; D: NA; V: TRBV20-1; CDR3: CSASGSGENTGELFF; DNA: TGCAGTGCTTCGGGGAGCGGAGAGAACACCGGGGAGCTGTTTTTT
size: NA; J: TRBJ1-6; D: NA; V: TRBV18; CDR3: CASSPRTDNSPLHF; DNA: TGTGCCAGCTCACCAAGGACAGATAATTCACCCCTCCACTTT
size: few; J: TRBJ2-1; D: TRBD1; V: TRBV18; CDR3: CASSREQGNEQFF; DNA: TGTGCCAGCTCACGAGAACAGGGGAATGAGCAGTTCTTC
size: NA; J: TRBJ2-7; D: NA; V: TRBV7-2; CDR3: CASSSATRSYEQYF; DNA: TGTGCCAGCAGCTCAGCGACTAGATCCTACGAGCAGTACTTC
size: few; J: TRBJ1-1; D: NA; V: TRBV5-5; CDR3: CASSFDRFENTEAFF; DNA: TGTGCCAGCAGCTTCGACCGTTTTGAGAACACTGAAGCTTTCTTT
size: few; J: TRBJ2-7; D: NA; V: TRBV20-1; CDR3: CSAHSDSSSYEQYF; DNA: TGCAGTGCCCATTCGGACAGCAGCTCCTACGAGCAGTACTTC
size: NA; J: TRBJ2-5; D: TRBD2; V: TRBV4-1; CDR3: CASSQPTSEETQYF; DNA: TGCGCCAGCAGTCAGCCAACTAGCGAAGAGACCCAGTACTTC
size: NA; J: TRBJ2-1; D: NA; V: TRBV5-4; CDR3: CASSPRRGPYNEQFF; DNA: TGTGCCAGCAGCCCCCGAAGGGGCCCGTACAATGAGCAGTTCTTC
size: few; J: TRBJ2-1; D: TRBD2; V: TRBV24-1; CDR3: CATSETGSGTNEQFF; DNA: TGTGCCACCAGTGAGACGGGGAGCGGGACTAATGAGCAGTTCTTC
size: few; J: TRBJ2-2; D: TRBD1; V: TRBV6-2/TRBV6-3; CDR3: CASSLPGTGIFTGELFF; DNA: TGTGCCAGCAGCCTTCCCGGGACAGGGATTTTTACCGGGGAGCTGTTTTTT
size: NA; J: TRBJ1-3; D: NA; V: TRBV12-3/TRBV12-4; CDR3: CASRSGGLGNTIYF; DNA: TGTGCCAGCAGATCGGGGGGGCTCGGAAACACCATATATTTT
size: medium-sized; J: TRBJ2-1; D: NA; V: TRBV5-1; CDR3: CASSLSPLGGPYNEQFF; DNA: TGCGCCAGCAGCTTGTCCCCCCTGGGCGGCCCCTACAATGAGCAGTTCTTC
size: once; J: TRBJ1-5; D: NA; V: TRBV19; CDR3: CASSILGGGNQPQHF; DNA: TGTGCCAGTAGTATTCTGGGGGGAGGTAATCAGCCCCAGCATTTT
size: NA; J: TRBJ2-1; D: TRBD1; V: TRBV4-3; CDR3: CASSPDRGPYNEQFF; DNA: TGCGCCAGCAGCCCCGACAGGGGTCCCTACAATGAGCAGTTCTTC
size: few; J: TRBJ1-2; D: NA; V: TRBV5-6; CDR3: CASSLAGRPLDYTF; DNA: TGTGCCAGCAGCTTGGCCGGCAGACCTTTGGACTACACCTTC
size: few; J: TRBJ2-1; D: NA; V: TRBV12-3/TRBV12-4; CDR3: CASSPPQTVSSDF; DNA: TGTGCCAGCAGCCCCCCTCAGACTGTATCCAGTGACTTC
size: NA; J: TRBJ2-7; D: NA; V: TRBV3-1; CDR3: CASSQQAYEQYF; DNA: TGTGCCAGCAGCCAACAGGCATACGAGCAGTACTTC
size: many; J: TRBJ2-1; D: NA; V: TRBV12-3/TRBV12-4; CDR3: CASSPLRGLGTYNEQFF; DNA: TGTGCCAGCAGTCCCCTAAGGGGCCTGGGAACCTACAATGAGCAGTTCTTC
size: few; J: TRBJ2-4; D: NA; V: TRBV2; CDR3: CASSEALGVGENIQYF; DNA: TGTGCCAGCAGTGAAGCCCTAGGGGTGGGGGAAAACATTCAGTACTTC